This T cell receptor (beta chain) comes out of a study of T-cell reconstitution after alpha-beta-depleted transplantation in children. Many counts were recorded for this clonotype. Preparing the TCRbeta library involved the use of unique molecular identifiers. Via MiXCR, TCRdb re-called the PCR reads, giving one row per CDR3 protein. The data hold around 300,000 distinct CDR3 sequences, with around a tenth observed a single time. V was trimmed by 3 bases and J by 7 bases, leaving 19 bases between them. This CDR3 has 15 amino acids. CDR1 and CDR2 (germline): DFQATT, SNEGSKA (reference sequence). The sequencing here drew on peripheral blood, taken 180 days after TCRalphabeta/CD19-depleted stem cell transplant. The chain couples TRBV20-1 to TRBJ2-4, with TRBD2 as a possible D gene (6 bases). This clonotype was obtained from a male patient aged 2 to 10 who had a stem cell transplant for chronic granulomatous disease, so the T cells may come from the graft donor. The DNA of the CDR3 is TGCAGTGCTAGGGTACCCGGGACCGGAGGGAACATTCAGTACTTC. This sequence encodes CSARVPGTGGNIQYF.